These 18 T cell receptor beta chains came from one sample sequenced in a study of shared clonotypes between healthy human individuals. This table comes from immunoSEQ multiplex PCR, and its TCRdb copy is limited to in-frame clones, with some not included. The table shows more than 2 million clones, with nearly 97% occurring only once. Sequencing was carried out using naive CD4+ T cells sorted from blood. Subset noted: CD45RA+ positively selected. Receptor source: a man younger than 35 in good health.

This clone was observed once. The gene calls are TRBV5-1 and TRBJ2-7; D unclear. Germline-derived CDR1 and CDR2 are SGHRS and YFSETQ. CDR3 length: 16 residues. The V end was cut by 0 bases, the J end by 3 bases, with 16 bases between. The CDR3 sequence: CASSLGITSQGYEQYF. The DNA for the CDR3 is TGCGCCAGCAGCTTGGGGATCACGAGCCAAGGCTACGAGCAGTACTTC.

About this clone itself: Other DNA sequences in the same sample also yield this CDR3. The gene calls are TRBV7-9 and TRBJ2-7; the D is unclear. Trimming cost V 1 base and J 0 bases, with 7 bases left between them. This CDR3 spans 14 amino acids. Germline assignment: CDR1 SEHNR and CDR2 FQNEAQ (reference sequence). The CDR3 region has the DNA TGTGCCAGCAGCTTAGATAGGAGCTCCTACGAGCAGTACTTC. It specifies CASSLDRSSYEQYF.

This clone appeared a few times. The rearrangement links TRBV28 to TRBJ1-5, with no clear D. The CDR3 spans 14 residues. V lost 4 bases to trimming and J lost 2 bases, with 9 bases between them. Per the germline V gene, CDR1 is MDHEN and CDR2 is SYDVKM. The chain's CDR3 is CASSSKWGNQPQHF. The CDR3 nucleotides are TGTGCCAGCAGTTCCAAGTGGGGCAATCAGCCCCAGCATTTT.

This clone has only one observation. The identical CDR3 is also encoded by other nucleotide sequences in the sample. The chain is built from TRBV5-1 and TRBJ2-5, with 15 bases aligning to TRBD2. The CDR3 covers 16 residues. The trim removed 4 bases at V and 2 bases at J, leaving 3 bases unmatched. The V gene's germline CDR1 is SGHRS and CDR2 YFSETQ. The CDR3 sequence: CASSGGLAGGQETQYF. CDR3 DNA: TGCGCCAGCAGCGGTGGACTAGCGGGAGGGCAAGAGACCCAGTACTTC.

The gene calls are TRBV7-2 and TRBJ2-3, with TRBD2 as a possible D gene (6 bases). Trimming pared 1 base from V and 11 bases from J, leaving 13 bases between. The CDR3 is 13 residues long. The germline V gene encodes CDR1 SGHTA and CDR2 FQGNSA. For the CDR3, the DNA is TGTGCCAGCAGCTTAGGGGGGACTCCAGGGCAGTATTTT. It is translated as CASSLGGTPGQYF. Combining the CDR3 with reference TRBV7-2 and TRBJ2-3 gives the whole variable domain GAGVSQSPSNKVTEKGKDVELRCDPISGHTALYWYRQSLGQGLEFLIYFQGNSAPDKSGLPSDRFSAERTGGSVSTLTIQRTQQEDSAVYLCASSLGGTPGQYFGPGTRLTVL.

The chain has TRBV6-1 and TRBJ1-3; D might be TRBD1 (5 bases). The CDR3 has 14 amino acids. From germline, CDR1 is MNHNS and CDR2 SASEGT. Trimming removed 1 base at V and 8 bases at J, with 12 bases between. The CDR3 reads CASSEGLRGDTIYF. CDR3 nucleotides: TGTGCCAGCAGTGAAGGACTAAGGGGAGACACCATATATTTT.

The rearrangement links TRBV27 to TRBJ1-2; no clear D gene. The CDR3 sequence is 15 residues long. The V gene lost 5 bases and the J gene lost 5 bases, with 18 bases spanning the gap. Germline V gives CDR1 MNHEY, CDR2 SMNVEV (reference sequence). CDR3: CASSPLPDQLYGYTF. CDR3 in DNA: TGTGCCAGCAGTCCCCTCCCGGACCAACTTTATGGCTACACCTTC.

V and J are TRBV28 and TRBJ2-3; weak D call: TRBD2 (7 bases). Germline CDR1 and CDR2: MDHEN and SYDVKM. This CDR3 has 17 amino acids. The V and J ends lost 3 bases and 7 bases respectively, with 23 bases between them. The CDR3 bases are TGTGCCAGCAGTTTGGCATCGGCGGGGGCCTCTAGAAATACGCAGTATTTT. It is translated as CASSLASAGASRNTQYF.

This chain links TRBV7-3 with TRBJ2-3; perhaps TRBD2 as D (5 bases). Germline values: CDR1 SGHTA, CDR2 FQGTGA. The CDR3 loop spans 15 amino acids. V was pared by 2 bases and J by 2 bases, with 11 bases between. The CDR3 region has the DNA TGTGCCAGCAGCTTAGAGATCGGGGACACAGATACGCAGTATTTT. It translates to CASSLEIGDTDTQYF.

This chain connects TRBV6-6 to TRBJ2-3; D unclear. From germline, CDR1 is MNHNY and CDR2 SVGAGI (reference sequence). The CDR3 runs to 11 residues. V lost 6 bases and J lost 7, with 8 bases in between. CDR3 in amino acids: CASSRSNTQYF. Here the CDR3 DNA reads TGTGCCAGCAGCCGTAGCAATACGCAGTATTTT.

The chain is built from TRBV28 and TRBJ1-2; D remains unclear. Trimming removed 3 bases at V and 8 bases at J, with 10 bases between. CDR1 and CDR2 (germline): MDHEN, SYDVKM. This CDR3 contains 12 residues. CDR3: CASSLGLGGYTF. Here the CDR3 DNA reads TGTGCCAGCAGTTTGGGGTTAGGGGGCTACACCTTC.

About this clone: This CDR3 is also generated by other DNA sequences in the sample. The rearrangement uses TRBV5-1 and TRBJ2-5, with TRBD1 as a possible D gene (6 bases). CDR1 and CDR2 (germline): SGHRS, YFSETQ. The V and J ends lost 2 bases and 5 bases respectively, with 7 bases between them. This CDR3 comprises 12 residues. CDR3 sequence (DNA): TGCGCCAGCAGCTTTACAGGGGAGACCCAGTACTTC. This codes for CASSFTGETQYF.

The rearrangement links TRBV28 to TRBJ2-7; D is undetermined. Trimming took 3 bases from V and 0 from J, leaving 15 bases between them. CDR1 is MDHEN and CDR2 is SYDVKM in the germline V gene. The CDR3 runs to 16 residues. CDR3 nucleotides: TGTGCCAGCAGTTTGGGGTGGGGAACACCCTCCTACGAGCAGTACTTC. Amino acids: CASSLGWGTPSYEQYF.

The chain has TRBV7-2 and TRBJ2-3; the match to TRBD2 covers 9 bases. CDR1 and CDR2 from the germline V gene are SGHTA and FQGNSA. The CDR3 consists of 16 residues. Trimming at V came to 1 base and at J to 5 bases, leaving 7 bases not matched to a gene. CDR3 nucleotide sequence: TGTGCCAGCAGCTTAGGGGTAGCGGGAGCCCAAGATACGCAGTATTTT. Its translation: CASSLGVAGAQDTQYF.

This chain connects TRBV6-5 to TRBJ2-6; no reliable D call. This CDR3 is 14 amino acids long. In germline, CDR1 is MNHEY, CDR2 SVGAGI. V was clipped by 4 bases and J by 3 bases, with 7 bases between them. As DNA, the CDR3 is TGTGCCAGCAGTTCCTTTGGTGGGGCCAACGTCCTGACTTTC. As protein: CASSSFGGANVLTF.

This clone appeared once. This chain joins TRBV7-8 and TRBJ1-3; TRBD1 is a possible D gene (5 bases). Germline CDR1 and CDR2: SGHVS and FQNEAQ. The CDR3 has 16 amino acids. V lost 2 bases to trimming and J lost 0 bases, with 11 bases between them. CDR3 residues: CASSLLLTDSGNTIYF. CDR3 DNA: TGTGCCAGCAGCTTACTATTGACAGACTCTGGAAACACCATATATTTT.

The chain carries TRBV11-3 and TRBJ2-5, with D unresolved. V lost 8 bases and J lost 5, with 15 bases in between. Looked up from germline, CDR1 is SGHNT and CDR2 is YENEEA. CDR3 length: 13 residues. CDR3 residues: CASSAAEWETQYF. CDR3 nucleotide sequence: TGTGCCAGCTCGGCTGCTGAGTGGGAGACCCAGTACTTC. Together with reference TRBV11-3 and TRBJ2-5, the CDR3 gives the full variable domain: EAGVVQSPRYKIIEKKQPVAFWCNPISGHNTLYWYLQNLGQGPELLIRYENEEAVDDSQLPKDRFSAERLKGVDSTLKIQPAELGDSAVYLCASSAAEWETQYFGPGTRLLVL.

Here the CDR3 reads CASSPIAGGPPFF. The CDR3 DNA reads TGTGCCAGCTCACCAATAGCGGGAGGACCCCCGTTCTTC. The V and J genes are TRBV18 and TRBJ2-1; TRBD2 aligns across 10 bases. Germline assignment: CDR1 KGHSH and CDR2 LQKENI. Trimming cost V 2 bases and J 15 bases; bases outside gene matches: 7. CDR3 size: 13 residues.